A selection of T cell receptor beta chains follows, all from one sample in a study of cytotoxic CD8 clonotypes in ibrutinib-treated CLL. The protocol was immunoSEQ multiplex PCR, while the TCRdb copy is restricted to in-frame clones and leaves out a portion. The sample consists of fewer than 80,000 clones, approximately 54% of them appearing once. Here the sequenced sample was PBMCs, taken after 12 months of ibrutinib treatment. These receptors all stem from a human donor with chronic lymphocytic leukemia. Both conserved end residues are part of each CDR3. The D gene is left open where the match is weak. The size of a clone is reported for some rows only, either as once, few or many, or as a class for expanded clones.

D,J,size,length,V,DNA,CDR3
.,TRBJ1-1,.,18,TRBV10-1,TGCGCCAGCAGGGGAGCCCCAGAGGGGGATCCGTCGAACACTGAAGCTTTCTTT,CASRGAPEGDPSNTEAFF
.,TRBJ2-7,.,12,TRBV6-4,TGTGCCAGGGGAGATCACTCCTACGAGCAGTACTTC,CARGDHSYEQYF
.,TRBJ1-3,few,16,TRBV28,TGTGCCAGCACCAGATGGCTCGGGAAAACGGGGAACACCATATATTTT,CASTRWLGKTGNTIYF
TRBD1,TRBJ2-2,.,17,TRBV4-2,TGTGCCAGCAGCCAAGATGGGCAGGGGGTGAACACCGGGGAGCTGTTTTTT,CASSQDGQGVNTGELFF
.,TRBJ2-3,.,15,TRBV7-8,TGTGCCAGCAGCTTAGCGTGGATTAGCACAGATACGCAGTATTTT,CASSLAWISTDTQYF
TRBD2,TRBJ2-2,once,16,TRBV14,TGTGCCAGCAGCCCGAGACTAGCGGGAGGGTCCGGGGAGCTGTTTTTT,CASSPRLAGGSGELFF
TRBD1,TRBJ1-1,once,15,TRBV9,TGTGCCAGCAGCGCGACAGGGGGGACGAACACTGAAGCTTTCTTT,CASSATGGTNTEAFF
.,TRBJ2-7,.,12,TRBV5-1,TGCGCCAGCAGCCCTCCGGGGTACGAGCAGTACTTC,CASSPPGYEQYF
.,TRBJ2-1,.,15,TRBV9,TGTGCCAGCAGCGCAACAGGATACTCCTACAATGAGCAGTTCTTC,CASSATGYSYNEQFF
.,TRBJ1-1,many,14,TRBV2,TGTGCCAGCAGGCATGACAGGACGAACACTGAAGCTTTCTTT,CASRHDRTNTEAFF
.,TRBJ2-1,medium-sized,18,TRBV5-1,TGCGCCAGCAGCTTGGGTCTTATCGGTAGGTTCTCCTACAATGAGCAGTTCTTC,CASSLGLIGRFSYNEQFF